This T cell receptor beta chain was observed in a study of CD8+ T cells in alopecia areata. cDNA prepared by RNA extraction and subsequent reverse transcription served as the template for sequencing. Assay used: immunoSEQ multiplex PCR; TCRdb lists only in-frame clones, some missing. The sample lists roughly 250,000 clones; roughly two thirds were seen once. The CDR3 is 14 amino acids. The V gene lost 2 bases and the J gene lost 0 bases, with 9 bases spanning the gap. The germline V gene encodes CDR1 SGDLS and CDR2 YYNGEE. This clone was seen only a few times. The sequence was collected from a human donor with alopecia areata. Sequences were derived from CD4+ T cells sorted from blood, sampled at week 0. The V gene is TRBV9, the J gene TRBJ2-7, with D perhaps TRBD1 (6 bases). The CDR3 region has the DNA TGTGCCAGCAGCGTGACAGGCAACTCCTACGAGCAGTACTTC. Encoded protein: CASSVTGNSYEQYF.